This is a list of T cell receptor beta chains from one sample in a study of blood T cell repertoires in COVID-19. Clones were sequenced by immunoSEQ multiplex PCR, and TCRdb holds only the in-frame ones, with some missing. The table shows around 260,000 clones, with 65% to 90% occurring only once. Source material: peripheral blood. These receptors were collected from a human donor in a cohort sampled during active COVID-19. CDR3s include the opening cysteine and the closing phenylalanine or tryptophan. The D gene is left open where the match is weak. Only part of the rows carry a size: once, few, many, or a class if the clone is expanded.

>TRBJ2-2|TRBD2|NA|TRBV6-5
TGTGCCAGCAGTTTGGTACTAGCGGGAGCAACCGGGGAGCTGTTTTTT
CASSLVLAGATGELFF
>TRBJ2-3|TRBD2|NA|TRBV5-1
TGCGCCAGCAGCTTGGGGACTAGCATGTTGACAGATACGCAGTATTTT
CASSLGTSMLTDTQYF
>TRBJ2-7|TRBD1|once|TRBV9
TGTGCCAGCAATCCCGCAGGGGGCTACGAGCAGTACTTC
CASNPAGGYEQYF
>TRBJ1-2|TRBD1|once|TRBV7-2
TGTGCCAGCAGCCTGGCAGGGGGAACCTATGGCTACACCTTC
CASSLAGGTYGYTF
>TRBJ2-1|NA|few|TRBV7-2
TGTGCCAGCAGCTCCGGCAGGGGAAACGATGAGCAGTTCTTC
CASSSGRGNDEQFF
>TRBJ2-6|NA|NA|TRBV5-1
TGCGCCAGCAGCTTACAGAACTCTGGGGCCAACGTCCTGACTTTC
CASSLQNSGANVLTF
>TRBJ1-3|TRBD1|NA|TRBV10-3
TGTGCCACGGGACGGGACAGCCAAATCTCTGGAAACACCATATATTTT
CATGRDSQISGNTIYF
>TRBJ2-1|TRBD2|once|TRBV7-6
TGTGCCAGCAGCCTATCGGCCCTAGCGGGAAAGGGTGAGCAGTTCTTC
CASSLSALAGKGEQFF
>TRBJ2-5|NA|NA|TRBV5-1
TGCGCCAGCAGCATGGGGCCGCCCCCGGGGTCGACCCAGTACTTC
CASSMGPPPGSTQYF
>TRBJ2-7|TRBD2|NA|TRBV9
TGTGCCAGCAGCGGTACTAGCGGGATTTTCTACGAGCAGTACTTC
CASSGTSGIFYEQYF
>TRBJ1-1|NA|NA|TRBV2
TGTGCCAGCACTTCCGTCGGGAGTGGGTCTGAAGCTTTCTTT
CASTSVGSGSEAFF
>TRBJ1-6|NA|few|TRBV6-6
TGTGCCAGCAGTTACCTGGCCGCTAATTCACCCCTCCACTTT
CASSYLAANSPLHF
>TRBJ2-3|TRBD2|NA|TRBV3-1/TRBV3-2
TGTGCCAGCAGCCTAGCGGGCCACACAGATACGCAGTATTTT
CASSLAGHTDTQYF
>TRBJ2-5|TRBD2|NA|TRBV10-1
TGCGCCAGCAGCCGGGGACTAGCGGGAGTAAGGGGAGAGACCCAGTACTTC
CASSRGLAGVRGETQYF
>TRBJ1-2|TRBD1|NA|TRBV28
TGTGCCAGCAGCCTCGACAGGGTCGGCTACACCTTC
CASSLDRVGYTF
>TRBJ1-1|NA|NA|TRBV6-2/TRBV6-3
TGTGCCAGCAGTTACTTCCAGGGCGTGAACACTGAAGCTTTCTTT
CASSYFQGVNTEAFF
>TRBJ2-2|NA|NA|TRBV18
TGTGCCAGCTCTCCTCGAGACACCGGGGAGCTGTTTTTT
CASSPRDTGELFF
>TRBJ1-1|NA|NA|TRBV20-1
TGCAGTGCTAGTCCCCCTTTAGCAACAGGGACCACTGAAGCTTTCTTT
CSASPPLATGTTEAFF
>TRBJ1-5|NA|NA|TRBV28
TGTGCCAGCGCAGGGAATCAGCCCCAGCATTTT
CASAGNQPQHF
>TRBJ2-7|NA|once|TRBV11-2
TGTGCCAGCAGCTCGCCGACAGGCTACGAGCAGTACTTC
CASSSPTGYEQYF